This entry lists 13 T cell receptor beta chains sequenced from one sample in a study of blood T cell repertoires in COVID-19. Libraries were prepared by immunoSEQ multiplex PCR; TCRdb keeps only in-frame clonotypes and omits some of them. This table holds approximately 300,000 clones, more than 85% found once. Sequencing input: PBMCs or T cells enriched from blood (not recorded which). The receptors come from a woman aged 25 to 39 who had recovered from COVID-19.

This clone was detected many times. The chain recombines TRBV7-9 with TRBJ1-2; D perhaps matches TRBD1 (5 bases). V gave up 5 bases and J gave up 2 bases, with 12 bases separating them. Germline loops: CDR1 SEHNR, CDR2 FQNEAQ (reference sequence). The CDR3 is made up of 14 amino acids. The CDR3 reads CASSQTTDNYGYTF. DNA for the CDR3: TGTGCCAGCAGCCAAACGACAGACAACTATGGCTACACCTTC.

The genes are TRBV5-4 and TRBJ1-2, with a possible D match to TRBD1 (5 bases). Per the germline V gene, CDR1 is SGHNT and CDR2 is YYREEE (reference sequence). This CDR3 region has 16 residues. V was pared by 1 base and J by 0 bases, with 13 bases between. As DNA, the CDR3 is TGTGCCAGCAGCTTGAATGGAGGGGCCGCTAACTATGGCTACACCTTC. It specifies CASSLNGGAANYGYTF.

The V gene is TRBV6-2 or TRBV6-3, the J gene TRBJ1-5, with 7 nucleotides matching TRBD1. Trimming at V came to 1 base and at J to 6 bases, leaving 9 bases not matched to a gene. The germline V gene has CDR1 MNHEY and CDR2 SVGEGT. This CDR3 spans 16 amino acids. As DNA, the CDR3 is TGTGCCAGCAGTTACTGGGGGGACAGTCGTGGTCAGCCCCAGCATTTT. It translates to CASSYWGDSRGQPQHF.

V and J are TRBV4-2 and TRBJ1-2; 7 bases map to TRBD1. Germline trimming cut 4 bases from V and 7 bases from J; bases unmatched to any gene: 6. The germline V gene has CDR1 LGHNA and CDR2 YNFKEQ. This CDR3 is 13 amino acids long. The CDR3 sequence is CASSPSGGSGYTF. The DNA for the CDR3 is TGTGCCAGCAGCCCCTCAGGGGGGAGTGGCTACACCTTC.

The rearrangement links TRBV4-2 to TRBJ2-1, with 10 nucleotides matching TRBD2. This CDR3 spans 16 amino acids. With V trimmed by 1 base and J by 8 bases, 8 bases remained unmatched. CDR1 and CDR2 from the germline V gene are LGHNA and YNFKEQ. For the CDR3, the DNA is TGTGCCAGCAGCCAAGGAAAGCGGGAGGGCCGTGATGAGCAGTTCTTC. Encoded protein: CASSQGKREGRDEQFF.

This chain's CDR3 is CASRTGQGSGGSNQPQHF. The CDR3 nucleotides read TGTGCCAGTAGGACGGGACAGGGTTCCGGGGGGAGCAATCAGCCCCAGCATTTT. This chain links TRBV19 with TRBJ1-5; TRBD1 agrees at 9 bases. The CDR3 is made up of 18 amino acids. Germline lookup yields CDR1 LNHDA and CDR2 SQIVND (reference sequence). Unmatched junction bases numbered 13, after V lost 6 bases and J lost 1 base.

This chain joins TRBV6-2 or TRBV6-3 and TRBJ1-5; D perhaps matches TRBD1 (6 bases). Germline-derived CDR1 and CDR2 are MNHEY and SVGEGT. V was trimmed by 3 bases and J by 4 bases, leaving 10 bases between them. The CDR3 spans 14 residues. Here the CDR3 DNA reads TGTGCCAGCAGTTATGACAGGCCAAATCAGCCCCAGCATTTT. This encodes CASSYDRPNQPQHF.

This clone was found once. The gene calls are TRBV16 and TRBJ1-2; D not resolved. The CDR3 loop spans 14 amino acids. V was trimmed by 1 base and J by 4 bases, leaving 10 bases between them. CDR1 and CDR2 (germline): KGHSY, FQNENV. CDR3 nucleotides: TGTGCCAGCAGCCAATTGGCAGACATCTATGGCTACACCTTC. It is translated as CASSQLADIYGYTF.

In its sample, this clone was seen once. The rearrangement links TRBV7-2 to TRBJ2-3; 9 bases match TRBD2. Germline lookup yields CDR1 SGHTA and CDR2 FQGNSA. V dropped 5 bases and J dropped 2; count of bases not matched to a gene: 11. The length of the CDR3 is 17 residues. The CDR3 loop is CASSPQGVAGATDTQYF. The CDR3, as DNA: TGTGCCAGCAGCCCCCAAGGGGTAGCGGGGGCCACAGATACGCAGTATTTT. The full variable domain, completed using reference TRBV7-2 and TRBJ2-3, is GAGVSQSPSNKVTEKGKDVELRCDPISGHTALYWYRQSLGQGLEFLIYFQGNSAPDKSGLPSDRFSAERTGGSVSTLTIQRTQQEDSAVYLCASSPQGVAGATDTQYFGPGTRLTVL.

A note on this clone: This specimen includes other DNA sequences encoding the same CDR3. The chain joins TRBV6-2 or TRBV6-3 to TRBJ2-1; D is undetermined. Looked up from germline, CDR1 is MNHEY and CDR2 is SVGEGT. Trimming pared 0 bases from V and 6 bases from J, leaving 9 bases between. The CDR3 is made up of 14 amino acids. The CDR3 DNA is TGTGCCAGCAGTTACTCCCTCCTCTCCAATGAGCAGTTCTTC. Amino acid sequence: CASSYSLLSNEQFF.

The chain couples TRBV6-5 to TRBJ1-1; the D gene is possibly TRBD1 (6 bases). Germline CDR1 reads MNHEY; CDR2 reads SVGAGI. The CDR3 spans 13 residues. V lost 6 bases and J 4 bases, leaving 12 bases between the germline ends. The CDR3 loop reads CASSDGRGTEAFF. Written as DNA, the CDR3 is TGTGCCAGCAGCGACGGCAGGGGCACTGAAGCTTTCTTT.

The rearrangement links TRBV7-6 to TRBJ2-7; 7 bases fit TRBD2. The CDR3 sequence is 15 residues long. Germline CDR1 reads SGHVS; CDR2 reads FNYEAQ. Trimming removed 5 bases from V and 0 bases from J; junction bases left unmatched: 7. CDR3 loop: CASSPSGAGSYEQYF. Written as DNA, the CDR3 is TGTGCCAGCAGCCCTAGCGGAGCCGGCTCCTACGAGCAGTACTTC.

J is TRBJ1-3 and V is TRBV12-3 or TRBV12-4; maybe TRBD1 (5 bases). The V and J ends lost 5 bases and 8 bases respectively, with 13 bases between them. The CDR3 runs to 13 residues. CDR3 residues: CASSIRGSDTIYF. For the CDR3, the DNA is TGTGCCAGCAGTATAAGGGGTTCGGACACCATATATTTT.